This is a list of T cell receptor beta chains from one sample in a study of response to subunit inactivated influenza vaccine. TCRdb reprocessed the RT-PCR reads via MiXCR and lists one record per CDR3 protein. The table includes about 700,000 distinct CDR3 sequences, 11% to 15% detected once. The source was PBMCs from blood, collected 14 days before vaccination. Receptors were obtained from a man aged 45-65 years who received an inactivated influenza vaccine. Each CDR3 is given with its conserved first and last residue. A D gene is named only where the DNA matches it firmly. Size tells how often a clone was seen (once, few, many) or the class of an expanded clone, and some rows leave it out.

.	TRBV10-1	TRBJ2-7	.	CAVWVIPPNEQYF	TGCGCCGTCTGGGTCATACCGCCTAACGAGCAGTACTTC
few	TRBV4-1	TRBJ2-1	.	CASSSLVGAYNEQFF	TGCGCCAGCAGCTCACTAGTTGGGGCCTACAATGAGCAGTTCTTC
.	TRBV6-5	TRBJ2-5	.	CASSSTLAYQETQYF	TGTGCCAGCAGTTCCACTCTAGCGTACCAAGAGACCCAGTACTTC
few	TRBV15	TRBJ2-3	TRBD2	CATSSLAGLTDTQYF	TGTGCCACCAGCAGCCTAGCGGGGTTGACAGATACGCAGTATTTT
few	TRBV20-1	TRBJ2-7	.	CSARDTSYYEQYF	TGCAGTGCTAGGGATACTAGCTACTACGAGCAGTACTTC
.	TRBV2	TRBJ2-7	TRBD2	CASSREGTSYEQYF	TGTGCCAGCAGCAGGGAGGGCACCTCCTACGAGCAGTACTTC
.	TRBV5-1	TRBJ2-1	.	CASSLGFPLEFENNEQFF	TGCGCCAGCAGCTTGGGATTTCCCCTGGAATTTGAGAATAATGAGCAGTTCTTC
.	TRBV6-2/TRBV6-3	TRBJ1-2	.	CASSYDTYGYTF	TGTGCCAGCAGTTACGATACCTATGGCTACACCTTC
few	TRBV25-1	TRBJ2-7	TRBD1	CASTDREGSYEQYF	TGTGCCAGCACTGACAGGGAAGGCTCCTACGAGCAGTACTTC
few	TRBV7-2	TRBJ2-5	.	CASSRRLGSGKETQYF	TGTGCCAGCAGCCGACGGTTGGGTAGCGGAAAAGAGACCCAGTACTTC
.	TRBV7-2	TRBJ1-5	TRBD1	CASSITGALSNQPQHF	TGTGCCAGCAGTATCACAGGGGCTCTTAGCAATCAGCCCCAGCATTTT
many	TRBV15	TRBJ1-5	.	CATSNARVNQPQHF	TGTGCCACCAGCAACGCCAGGGTAAATCAGCCCCAGCATTTT
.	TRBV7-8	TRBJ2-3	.	CASSLAVGHPPLNTDTQYF	TGTGCCAGCAGCTTAGCGGTAGGACATCCGCCACTGAACACAGATACGCAGTATTTT
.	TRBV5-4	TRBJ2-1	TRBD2	CASSVGGAGGGNEQFF	TGTGCCAGCAGCGTGGGGGGAGCGGGAGGGGGCAATGAGCAGTTCTTC
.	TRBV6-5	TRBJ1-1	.	CASSSPSENTEAFF	TGTGCCAGCAGTTCGCCCTCGGAGAACACTGAAGCTTTCTTT
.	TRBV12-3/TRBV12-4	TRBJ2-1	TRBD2	CASSPWTSGGSYNEQFF	TGTGCCAGCAGTCCATGGACTAGCGGGGGCTCCTACAATGAGCAGTTCTTC
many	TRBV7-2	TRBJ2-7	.	CASSAQGYEQYF	TGTGCCAGCAGTGCACAGGGTTACGAGCAGTACTTC
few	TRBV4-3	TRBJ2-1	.	CASSQDEDTYNEQFF	TGCGCCAGCAGCCAAGATGAGGACACTTACAATGAGCAGTTCTTC
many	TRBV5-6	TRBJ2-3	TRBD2	CASSLVTSGRTDTQYF	TGTGCCAGCAGCTTGGTTACTAGCGGGAGGACAGATACGCAGTATTTT
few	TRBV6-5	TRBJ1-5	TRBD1	CASSYLTGRDQPQHF	TGTGCCAGCAGTTACCTGACAGGGCGGGATCAGCCCCAGCATTTT
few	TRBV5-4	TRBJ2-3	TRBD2	CASSSSGGVGTDTQYF	TGTGCCAGCAGCTCTAGCGGGGGGGTTGGCACAGATACGCAGTATTTT
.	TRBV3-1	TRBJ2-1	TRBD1	CASRPTGGHEQFF	TGTGCCAGCAGACCAACAGGGGGCCATGAGCAGTTCTTC
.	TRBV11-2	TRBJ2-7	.	CASSLGNQDYYEQYF	TGTGCCAGCAGCTTAGGTAACCAGGATTACTACGAGCAGTACTTC
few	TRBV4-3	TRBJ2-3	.	CASSQDSRAATDTQYF	TGCGCCAGCAGCCAAGATTCCCGAGCGGCCACAGATACGCAGTATTTT
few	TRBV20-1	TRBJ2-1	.	CSALSYEQFF	TGCAGTGCCCTATCCTATGAGCAGTTCTTC
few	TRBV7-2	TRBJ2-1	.	CASSLALLRENEQFF	TGTGCCAGCAGCTTAGCACTCCTCAGGGAAAATGAGCAGTTCTTC
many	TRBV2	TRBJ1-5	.	CASSPLGQGDGQPQHF	TGTGCCAGCAGCCCTCTAGGGCAGGGTGATGGTCAGCCCCAGCATTTT
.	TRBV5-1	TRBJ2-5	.	CASRLTPTGYQETQYF	TGCGCCAGCAGATTGACCCCTACAGGGTACCAAGAGACCCAGTACTTC
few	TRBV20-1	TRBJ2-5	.	CSARDLAPSQETQYF	TGCAGTGCTAGAGATCTAGCCCCCAGCCAAGAGACCCAGTACTTC
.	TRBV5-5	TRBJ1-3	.	CASSLDGDTIYF	TGTGCCAGCAGCTTGGACGGTGACACCATATATTTT
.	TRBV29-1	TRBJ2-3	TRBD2	CSVSYSGGQYF	TGCAGCGTTAGCTATAGCGGGGGGCAGTATTTT
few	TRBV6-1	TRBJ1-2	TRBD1	CASSPRTGRRYGYTF	TGTGCCAGCAGTCCCCGGACAGGGCGGAGATATGGCTACACCTTC
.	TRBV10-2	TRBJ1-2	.	CASSENILQGRGGYTF	TGCGCCAGCAGTGAGAACATTCTACAGGGTAGAGGTGGCTACACCTTC
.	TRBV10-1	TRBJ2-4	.	CASSESGMNIQYF	TGCGCCAGCAGTGAGTCGGGTATGAACATTCAGTACTTC
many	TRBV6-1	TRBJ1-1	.	CASRQRESYYRAFF	TGTGCCAGCAGACAAAGGGAGTCCTACTATAGGGCTTTCTTT
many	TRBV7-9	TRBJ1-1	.	CASSLAGPNTEAFF	TGTGCCAGCAGCTTAGCGGGGCCGAACACTGAAGCTTTCTTT
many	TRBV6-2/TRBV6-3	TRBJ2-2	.	CASAWSNTGELFF	TGTGCCAGCGCCTGGTCGAACACCGGGGAGCTGTTTTTT
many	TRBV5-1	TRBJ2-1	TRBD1	CASSSGQVRGNEQFF	TGCGCCAGCAGCTCCGGACAGGTTAGAGGTAATGAGCAGTTCTTC
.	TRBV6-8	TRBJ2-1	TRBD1	CASSYGTGLTGNEQFF	TGTGCCAGCAGTTACGGGACAGGGCTGACTGGAAATGAGCAGTTCTTC
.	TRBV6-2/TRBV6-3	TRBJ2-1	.	CASSGSTTGEQFF	TGTGCCAGCAGTGGATCCACTACGGGTGAGCAGTTCTTC
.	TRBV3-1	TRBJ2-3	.	CATCQHLPFTDTQYF	TGTGCCACCTGCCAGCACCTCCCTTTCACAGATACGCAGTATTTT
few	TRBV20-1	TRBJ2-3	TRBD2	CSARGTSGGAADTQYF	TGCAGTGCTAGGGGGACTAGCGGGGGGGCGGCAGATACGCAGTATTTT
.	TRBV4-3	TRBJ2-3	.	CASSQASGTSTDTQYF	TGCGCCAGCAGCCAAGCCAGCGGCACTAGCACAGATACGCAGTATTTT
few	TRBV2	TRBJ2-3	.	CASRLGPGPDTQYF	TGTGCCAGCAGACTAGGACCAGGACCCGATACGCAGTATTTT
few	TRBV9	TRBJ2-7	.	CASSVSAGTYEQYF	TGTGCCAGCAGCGTATCGGCAGGCACCTACGAGCAGTACTTC
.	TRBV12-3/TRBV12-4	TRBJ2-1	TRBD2	CASSHSGGAREQFF	TGTGCCAGCAGCCATAGCGGGGGGGCCCGTGAGCAGTTCTTC
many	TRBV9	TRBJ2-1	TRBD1	CASSPVTGGNEQFF	TGTGCCAGCAGCCCCGTGACAGGGGGCAATGAGCAGTTCTTC
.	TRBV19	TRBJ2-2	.	CASSPRRADTGELFF	TGTGCCAGTAGTCCCCGGAGGGCCGACACCGGGGAGCTGTTTTTT
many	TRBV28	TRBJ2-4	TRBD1	CASSFRTGNIQYF	TGTGCCAGCAGTTTTCGGACAGGGAACATTCAGTACTTC
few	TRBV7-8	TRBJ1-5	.	CASSLARDSNQPQHF	TGTGCCAGCAGCTTAGCAAGGGATAGCAATCAGCCCCAGCATTTT
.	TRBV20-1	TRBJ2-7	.	CSARDERSSYEQYF	TGCAGTGCTAGAGATGAAAGGAGCTCCTACGAGCAGTACTTC
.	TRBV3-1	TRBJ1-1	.	CASRRVAVQAFF	TGTGCCAGCAGGCGGGTGGCAGTCCAAGCTTTCTTT
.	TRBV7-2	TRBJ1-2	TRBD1	CASSLVGTEFYGYTF	TGTGCCAGCAGCTTAGTCGGGACAGAATTCTATGGCTACACCTTC